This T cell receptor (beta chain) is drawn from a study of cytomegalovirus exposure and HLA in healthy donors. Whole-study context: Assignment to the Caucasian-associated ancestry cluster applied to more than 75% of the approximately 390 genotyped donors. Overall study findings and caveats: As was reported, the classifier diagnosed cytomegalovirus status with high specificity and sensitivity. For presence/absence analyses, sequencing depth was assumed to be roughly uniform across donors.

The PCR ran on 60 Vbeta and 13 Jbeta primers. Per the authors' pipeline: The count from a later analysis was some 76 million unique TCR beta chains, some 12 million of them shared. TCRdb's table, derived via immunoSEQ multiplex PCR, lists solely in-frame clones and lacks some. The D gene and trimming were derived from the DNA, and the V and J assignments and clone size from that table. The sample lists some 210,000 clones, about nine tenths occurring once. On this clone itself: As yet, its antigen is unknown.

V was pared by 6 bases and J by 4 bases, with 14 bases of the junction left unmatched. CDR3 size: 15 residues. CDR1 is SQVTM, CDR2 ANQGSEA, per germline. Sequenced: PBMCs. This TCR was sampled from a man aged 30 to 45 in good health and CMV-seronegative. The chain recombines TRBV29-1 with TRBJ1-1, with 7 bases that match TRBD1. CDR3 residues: CSVPRTGQTSTEAFF. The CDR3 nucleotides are TGCAGCGTCCCCAGAACGGGACAGACGAGCACTGAAGCTTTCTTT.